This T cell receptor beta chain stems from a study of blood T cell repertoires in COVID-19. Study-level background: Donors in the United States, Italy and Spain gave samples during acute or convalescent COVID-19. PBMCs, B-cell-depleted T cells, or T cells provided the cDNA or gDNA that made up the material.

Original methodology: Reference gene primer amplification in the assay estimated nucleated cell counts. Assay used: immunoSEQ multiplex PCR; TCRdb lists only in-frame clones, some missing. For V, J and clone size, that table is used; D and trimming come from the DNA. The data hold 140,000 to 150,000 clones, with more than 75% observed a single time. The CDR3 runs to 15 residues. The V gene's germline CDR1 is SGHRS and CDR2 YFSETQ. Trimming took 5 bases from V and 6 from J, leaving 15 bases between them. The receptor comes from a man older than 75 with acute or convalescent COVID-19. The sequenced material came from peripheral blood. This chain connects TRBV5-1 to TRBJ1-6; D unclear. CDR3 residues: CASSPSEASNSPLHF. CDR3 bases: TGCGCCAGCAGTCCCTCAGAAGCTAGTAATTCACCCCTCCACTTT.